These 19 T cell receptor beta chains were all obtained from the same sample, sequenced in a study of CD8+ T cells in alopecia areata. TCR sequencing used cDNA made by reverse transcription of extracted RNA. Measured with immunoSEQ multiplex PCR; TCRdb has only the in-frame clones, and not every one. The profile shows tens of thousands of clones, roughly 51% of them singletons. Sequenced material: NKG2D-high CD8+ T cells sorted from blood. Every receptor here comes from a human donor with alopecia areata.

This clone was recorded a few times. The J gene is TRBJ2-3, the V gene TRBV2; tentatively, D is TRBD2 (5 bases). The CDR3 is made up of 12 amino acids. Germline V gives CDR1 SNHLY, CDR2 FYNNEI. V was cut by 6 bases and J by 2 bases, with 6 bases left in between. CDR3 DNA sequence: TGTGCCAGCAGGGAGGACACAGATACGCAGTATTTT. It encodes CASREDTDTQYF. The full variable domain, in which reference TRBV2 and TRBJ2-3 provide the parts outside the CDR3, is EPEVTQTPSHQVTQMGQEVILRCVPISNHLYFYWYRQILGQKVEFLVSFYNNEISEKSEIFDDQFSVERPDGSNFTLKIRSTKLEDSAMYFCASREDTDTQYFGPGTRLTVL.

The chain links TRBV20-1 to TRBJ1-2; TRBD1 is a possible D gene (5 bases). Germline V gene lookup returns CDR1 DFQATT and CDR2 SNEGSKA (reference sequence). This CDR3 has 11 residues. The germline V and J ends were trimmed by 6 bases and 6 bases, with 11 bases remaining between them. As DNA, the CDR3 is TGCAGTGCCCCCCGGGGGGATGGCTACACCTTC. This translates into CSAPRGDGYTF.

The rearrangement uses TRBV4-1 and TRBJ2-1, with 8 bases matching TRBD1. V lost 1 base and J lost 2; bases outside the gene matches: 7. The CDR3 covers 17 residues. CDR1 and CDR2 from the germline V gene are MGHRA and YSYEKL. The CDR3: CASSQGRTGSTYNEQFF. For the CDR3, the DNA is TGCGCCAGCAGCCAAGGGAGGACAGGGAGCACCTACAATGAGCAGTTCTTC.

The chain's CDR3 is CASTNRQGATEAFF. The CDR3, as DNA: TGCGCCAGCACCAATCGACAGGGAGCCACTGAAGCTTTCTTT. J is TRBJ1-1 and V is TRBV5-1; 7 nucleotides align to TRBD1. This CDR3 contains 14 residues. With V trimmed by 6 bases and J by 4 bases, 9 bases remained unmatched. Germline values: CDR1 SGHRS, CDR2 YFSETQ. Drawing the rest from reference TRBV5-1 and TRBJ1-1, the complete variable domain is KAGVTQTPRYLIKTRGQQVTLSCSPISGHRSVSWYQQTPGQGLQFLFEYFSETQRNKGNFPGRFSGRQFSNSRSEMNVSTLELGDSALYLCASTNRQGATEAFFGQGTRLTVV.

The rearrangement links TRBV5-6 to TRBJ2-1; 12 positions agree with TRBD1. Unmatched junction bases numbered 5, after V lost 4 bases and J lost 9 bases. Per germline, CDR1 SGHDT and CDR2 YYEEEE. The CDR3 consists of 14 residues. The CDR3 reads CASSPGQGAAEQFF. Here the CDR3 DNA reads TGTGCCAGCAGCCCGGGACAGGGGGCGGCTGAGCAGTTCTTC.

This clone was detected a few times. The chain is built from TRBV6-5 and TRBJ2-3, with D hard to call. The CDR3 sequence is 13 residues long. The germline V and J ends were trimmed by 5 bases and 2 bases, with 8 bases remaining between them. Germline loops: CDR1 MNHEY, CDR2 SVGAGI. The CDR3 loop is CASSGVSTDTQYF. For the CDR3, the DNA is TGTGCCAGCAGTGGGGTATCCACAGATACGCAGTATTTT.

V usage is TRBV13 and J usage is TRBJ1-1; no firm D call. V was clipped by 6 bases and J by 5 bases, with 10 bases between them. The germline V gene has CDR1 PRHDT and CDR2 FYEKMQ (reference sequence). The CDR3 extends over 12 amino acids. CDR3 DNA: TGTGCCAGCAGTCCGACAAGGACTGAAGCTTTCTTT. Protein sequence: CASSPTRTEAFF. The whole variable domain, remainder taken from reference TRBV13 and TRBJ1-1, is AAGVIQSPRHLIKEKRETATLKCYPIPRHDTVYWYQQGPGQDPQFLISFYEKMQSDKGSIPDRFSAQQFSDYHSELNMSSLELGDSALYFCASSPTRTEAFFGQGTRLTVV.

CDR3 residues: CSVEGPGTEAFF. The DNA for the CDR3 is TGCAGCGTTGAAGGCCCCGGGACAGAAGCTTTCTTT. The chain joins TRBV29-1 to TRBJ1-1; D might be TRBD1 (6 bases). The ends were cut back, 1 base at V and 8 bases at J, with 11 bases in the middle. The CDR3 has 12 residues. The V gene's germline CDR1 is SQVTM and CDR2 ANQGSEA.

The CDR3 coding sequence is TGCGCCAGCAGTCAATCGGTGGATTACGAGCAGTACTTC. It yields the protein CASSQSVDYEQYF. The chain uses TRBV23-1 and TRBJ2-7, with D unclear. TRBV23-1 is an open reading frame, and its role is uncertain. V dropped 0 bases and J dropped 4 bases, with 7 bases sitting between them. The length of the CDR3 is 13 residues.

V is TRBV4-1 and J is TRBJ1-1; D is unclear. Germline V gives CDR1 MGHRA, CDR2 YSYEKL. V shed 0 bases and J shed 11 bases, with 10 bases lying between them. The CDR3 has 12 residues. In DNA form, the CDR3 reads TGCGCCAGCAGCCAAGACGGGGAGTTTGCTTTCTTT. This codes for CASSQDGEFAFF.

The chain carries TRBV2 and TRBJ2-5; D is ambiguous. The V and J ends lost 9 bases and 3 bases respectively, with 5 bases between them. The CDR3 runs 10 residues. Germline V gene lookup returns CDR1 SNHLY and CDR2 FYNNEI. This CDR3 is CASLEETQYF. DNA for the CDR3: TGTGCCAGTCTTGAAGAGACCCAGTACTTC.

This clone was seen more than once but under ten times. The rearrangement uses TRBV5-4 and TRBJ1-1; D gene uncertain. The germline V and J ends were trimmed by 4 bases and 1 base, with 11 bases remaining between them. CDR3 length equals 14 residues. Germline CDR1 and CDR2: SGHNT and YYREEE (reference sequence). Written as DNA, the CDR3 is TGTGCCAGCAGCCCGAGGAATGCGAACACTGAAGCTTTCTTT. Protein product: CASSPRNANTEAFF.

This chain links TRBV7-9 with TRBJ2-1; weak D call: TRBD2 (6 bases). The CDR3 length is 16 residues. Germline CDR1 SEHNR, CDR2 FQNEAQ (reference sequence). The V and J ends lost 5 bases and 9 bases respectively, with 23 bases between them. DNA of the CDR3: TGTGCCAGCAGCCCCCCCACACACGGGAGTGGGAGTGAGCAGTTCTTC. Residues: CASSPPTHGSGSEQFF.

This clone was counted only a few times. For the CDR3, the DNA is TGCAGCGCTCCTTTAGGGGAAGCTTTCTTT. Its protein product is CSAPLGEAFF. The chain carries TRBV29-1 and TRBJ1-1; D gene unclear. Per the germline V gene, CDR1 is SQVTM and CDR2 is ANQGSEA. Between the trimmed V and J ends, which lost 7 bases and 8 bases, there was a span of 11 bases. This CDR3 comprises 10 residues.

CDR3 coding DNA: TGTGCCAGCAGCTTAGCGCCACCAGATACGCAGTATTTT. Translation: CASSLAPPDTQYF. The rearrangement uses TRBV7-7 and TRBJ2-3, with D hard to call. The V end lost 0 bases, the J end lost 4 bases, and 5 bases lay between the germline ends. Germline V gene sequence: CDR1 SSHAT, CDR2 FNYEAQ (reference sequence). The CDR3 is made up of 13 amino acids.

The chain has TRBV28 and TRBJ2-5, with 9 bases that match TRBD1. The CDR3 has 14 residues. Looked up from germline, CDR1 is MDHEN and CDR2 is SYDVKM. The V gene end was trimmed by 5 bases and the J gene end by 4 bases; junction bases not matched to a gene: 5. The CDR3 protein is CASSRRQGGETQYF. The CDR3 DNA follows: TGTGCCAGCAGTCGACGACAGGGGGGAGAGACCCAGTACTTC.

This chain connects TRBV29-1 to TRBJ2-1; the D is unclear. Trimming took off 4 bases at V and 5 bases at J, with 12 bases between the two ends. This CDR3 spans 13 amino acids. Germline assignment: CDR1 SQVTM and CDR2 ANQGSEA. The CDR3 loop is CSVVEWRNNEQFF. In DNA form, the CDR3 reads TGCAGCGTTGTGGAATGGCGGAACAATGAGCAGTTCTTC.

The CDR3 bases are TGTGCCAGCAGTCCCAGGGACCCGGGCACAGATACGCAGTATTTT. Translating it yields CASSPRDPGTDTQYF. V usage is TRBV27 and J usage is TRBJ2-3, with D perhaps TRBD1 or TRBD2 (5 bases each). V was pared by 5 bases and J by 1 base, with 13 bases between. The CDR3 sequence is 15 residues long. The germline CDR1 and CDR2 sequences are MNHEY and SMNVEV (reference sequence).

This clone was seen more than once but under ten times. The chain couples TRBV28 to TRBJ2-3; 8 bases fit TRBD1. J gave up 6 bases and V 8 bases, and 10 bases lay outside the gene matches. Germline CDR1 is MDHEN and CDR2 is SYDVKM. CDR3 length equals 14 residues. The CDR3 DNA reads as TGTGCCAGCCTTGACAGGGGTTTGATCGATACGCAGTATTTT. Amino acids: CASLDRGLIDTQYF.